The 8 T cell receptor beta chains below were found in one sample sequenced in a study of cytomegalovirus exposure and HLA in healthy donors (dated by TCRdb to 2016 to 2017). The library was made by the immunoSEQ multiplex PCR assay. The multiplex PCR relied on a mix of 60 forward primers for TCR Vbeta segments and 13 reverse primers for TCR Jbeta segments. TCRdb stores this immuneACCESS table with in-frame sequences only. Part of the clones is absent; in the studies checked, under half of the shortfall reflects unresolved V genes, and no reason is known for the rest. In all, the sample holds about 100,000 clones, and roughly 76% of those were seen once. The top ten hold more than 2% of the sample. The sequenced sample was PBMCs. All receptors derive from a man younger than 30 in good health and CMV-seronegative.

This clone occurred once. V usage is TRBV7-2 and J usage is TRBJ1-5; weak D call: TRBD1 (5 bases). Germline loops: CDR1 SGHTA, CDR2 FQGNSA. Trimming took off 8 bases at V and 0 bases at J, with 11 bases between the two ends. The CDR3 consists of 14 residues. CDR3 sequence reads: CASSRTGSNQPQHF. The DNA of the CDR3 is TGTGCCAGCTCTCGTACAGGTAGCAATCAGCCCCAGCATTTT.

Here the CDR3 DNA reads TGTGCCAGTAGTCTCCGACAGACCTACGAGCAGTACTTC. This gives the protein CASSLRQTYEQYF. The J gene is TRBJ2-7, the V gene TRBV19; D might be TRBD1 (5 bases). The CDR3 runs 13 residues. CDR1 and CDR2 (germline): LNHDA, SQIVND (reference sequence). The ends were cut back, 5 bases at V and 2 bases at J, with 10 bases in the middle.

V is TRBV6-1 and J is TRBJ2-7; D is perhaps TRBD2 (5 bases). CDR3 length: 15 residues. Germline CDR1 MNHNS, CDR2 SASEGT. The V end lost 2 bases, the J end lost 9 bases, and 20 bases lay between the germline ends. The CDR3 loop reads CASSETRAQHPRQYF. In nucleotides, the CDR3 is TGTGCCAGCAGTGAAACGAGGGCCCAACACCCCCGGCAGTACTTC.

V and J are TRBV19 and TRBJ1-6, with 9 positions matching TRBD1. Trimming took 4 bases from V and 7 from J; bases not matched to a gene: 5. The CDR3 loop spans 15 amino acids. Germline assignment: CDR1 LNHDA and CDR2 SQIVND (reference sequence). CDR3 in amino acids: CASSSPGTGNSPLHF. Here the CDR3 DNA reads TGTGCCAGTAGTAGCCCTGGGACAGGGAATTCACCCCTCCACTTT.

In its sample, this clone was seen a few times. V gene TRBV4-1 combines with J gene TRBJ2-7; TRBD1 matches 8 bases. The germline CDR1 and CDR2 sequences are MGHRA and YSYEKL. V shed 2 bases, J shed 0 bases, and the junction held 3 bases outside the gene matches. This CDR3 contains 15 residues. This CDR3 is CASSQTGGGSYEQYF. The CDR3 nucleotides read TGCGCCAGCAGCCAAACAGGGGGAGGCTCCTACGAGCAGTACTTC.

The chain has TRBV5-5 and TRBJ2-3, with 7 bases that match TRBD2. CDR3 length: 14 residues. V was clipped by 0 bases and J by 4 bases; unmatched bases: 2. Germline V CDR1 and CDR2: SGHKS, YYEKEE (reference sequence). This chain's CDR3 is CASSLAGLADTQYF. The CDR3 coding sequence is TGTGCCAGCAGCTTGGCCGGACTAGCAGATACGCAGTATTTT.

The gene calls are TRBV19 and TRBJ1-2; 8 nucleotides align to TRBD1. This CDR3 spans 15 amino acids. Germline loops: CDR1 LNHDA, CDR2 SQIVND (reference sequence). Germline trimming cut 4 bases from V and 7 bases from J; bases unmatched to any gene: 11. The CDR3 DNA reads as TGTGCCAGTAGTACAAGTCGGACAGGGTTTTTTGGCTACACCTTC. As protein: CASSTSRTGFFGYTF.

DNA for the CDR3: TGTGCCAGTAACAGGGGGCCGGGTCAGCCCCAGCATTTT. It codes for CASNRGPGQPQHF. This chain links TRBV19 with TRBJ1-5; 9 bases align to TRBD1. V lost 7 bases and J lost 6; bases outside the gene matches: 4. This CDR3 contains 13 residues. Per germline, CDR1 LNHDA and CDR2 SQIVND (reference sequence).